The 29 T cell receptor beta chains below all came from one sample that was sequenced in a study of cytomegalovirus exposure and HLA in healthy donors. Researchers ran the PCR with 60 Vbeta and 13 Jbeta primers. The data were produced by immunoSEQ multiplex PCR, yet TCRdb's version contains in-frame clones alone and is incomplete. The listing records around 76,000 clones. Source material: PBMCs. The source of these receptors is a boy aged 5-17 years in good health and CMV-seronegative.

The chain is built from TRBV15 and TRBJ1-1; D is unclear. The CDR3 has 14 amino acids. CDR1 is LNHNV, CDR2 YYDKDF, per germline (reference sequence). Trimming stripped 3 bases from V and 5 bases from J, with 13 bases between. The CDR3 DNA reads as TGTGCCACCAGCAGGGAACGAAGAGGGACTGAAGCTTTCTTT. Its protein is CATSRERRGTEAFF. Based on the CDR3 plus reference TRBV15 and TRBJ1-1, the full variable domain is DAMVIQNPRYQVTQFGKPVTLSCSQTLNHNVMYWYQQKSSQAPKLLFHYYDKDFNNEADTPDNFQSRRPNTSFCFLDIRSPGLGDTAMYLCATSRERRGTEAFFGQGTRLTVV.

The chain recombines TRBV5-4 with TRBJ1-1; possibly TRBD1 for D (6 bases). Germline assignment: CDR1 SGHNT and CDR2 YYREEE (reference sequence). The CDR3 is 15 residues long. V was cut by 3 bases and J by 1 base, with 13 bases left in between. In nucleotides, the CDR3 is TGTGCCAGCAGCTCCTACCCGGGACAGAACACTGAAGCTTTCTTT. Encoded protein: CASSSYPGQNTEAFF. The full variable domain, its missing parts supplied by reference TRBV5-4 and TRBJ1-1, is ETGVTQSPTHLIKTRGQQVTLRCSSQSGHNTVSWYQQALGQGPQFIFQYYREEENGRGNFPPRFSGLQFPNYSSELNVNALELDDSALYLCASSSYPGQNTEAFFGQGTRLTVV.

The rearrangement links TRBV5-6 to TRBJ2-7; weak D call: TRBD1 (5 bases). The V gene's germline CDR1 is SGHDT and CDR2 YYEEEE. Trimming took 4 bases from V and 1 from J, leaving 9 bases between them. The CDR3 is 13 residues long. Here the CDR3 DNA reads TGTGCCAGCAGCCAATACAGGTCCTACGAGCAGTACTTC. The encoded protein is CASSQYRSYEQYF. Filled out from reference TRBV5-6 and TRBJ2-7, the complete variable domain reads DAGVTQSPTHLIKTRGQQVTLRCSPKSGHDTVSWYQQALGQGPQFIFQYYEEEERQRGNFPDRFSGHQFPNYSSELNVNALLLGDSALYLCASSQYRSYEQYFGPGTRLTVT.

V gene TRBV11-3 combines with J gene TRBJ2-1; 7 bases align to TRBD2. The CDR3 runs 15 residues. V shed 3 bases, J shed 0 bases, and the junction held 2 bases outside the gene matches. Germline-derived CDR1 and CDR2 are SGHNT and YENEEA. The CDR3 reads CASSLGGSSYNEQFF. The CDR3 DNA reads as TGTGCCAGCAGCTTGGGCGGGAGCTCCTACAATGAGCAGTTCTTC. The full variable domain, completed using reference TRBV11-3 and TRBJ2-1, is EAGVVQSPRYKIIEKKQPVAFWCNPISGHNTLYWYLQNLGQGPELLIRYENEEAVDDSQLPKDRFSAERLKGVDSTLKIQPAELGDSAVYLCASSLGGSSYNEQFFGPGTRLTVL.

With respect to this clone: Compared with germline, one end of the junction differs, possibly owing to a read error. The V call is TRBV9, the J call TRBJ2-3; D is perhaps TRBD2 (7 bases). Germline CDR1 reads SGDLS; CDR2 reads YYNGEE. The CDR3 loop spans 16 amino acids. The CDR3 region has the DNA TGTGCCAGCAGCGTAGCCCCTTGGGGGGGCACAGATAAGCAGTATTTT. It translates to CASSVAPWGGTDKQYF.

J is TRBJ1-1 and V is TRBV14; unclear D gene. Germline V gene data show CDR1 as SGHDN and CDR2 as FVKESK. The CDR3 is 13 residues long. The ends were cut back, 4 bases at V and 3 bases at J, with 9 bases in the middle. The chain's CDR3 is CASSLVQDTEAFF. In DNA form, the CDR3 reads TGTGCCAGCAGCCTGGTCCAGGACACTGAAGCTTTCTTT.

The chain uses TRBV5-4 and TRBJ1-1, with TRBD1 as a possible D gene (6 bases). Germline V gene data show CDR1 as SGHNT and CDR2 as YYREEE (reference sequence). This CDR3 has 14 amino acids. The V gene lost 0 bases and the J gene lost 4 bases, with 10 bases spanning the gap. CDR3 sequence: CASSLEGGGTEAFF. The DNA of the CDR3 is TGTGCCAGCAGCTTGGAGGGGGGGGGCACTGAAGCTTTCTTT.

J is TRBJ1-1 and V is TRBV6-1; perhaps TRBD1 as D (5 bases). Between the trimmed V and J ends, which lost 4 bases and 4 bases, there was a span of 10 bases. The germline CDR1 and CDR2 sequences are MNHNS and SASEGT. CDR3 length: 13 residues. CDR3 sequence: CASSVQGFTEAFF. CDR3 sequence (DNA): TGTGCCAGCAGTGTCCAGGGTTTCACTGAAGCTTTCTTT.

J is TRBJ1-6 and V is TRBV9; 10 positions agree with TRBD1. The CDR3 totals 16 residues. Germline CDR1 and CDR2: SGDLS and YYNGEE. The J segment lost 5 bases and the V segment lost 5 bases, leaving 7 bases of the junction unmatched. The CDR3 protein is CASSETGQGDNSPLHF. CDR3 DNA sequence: TGTGCCAGCAGTGAGACAGGACAGGGGGATAATTCACCCCTCCACTTT.

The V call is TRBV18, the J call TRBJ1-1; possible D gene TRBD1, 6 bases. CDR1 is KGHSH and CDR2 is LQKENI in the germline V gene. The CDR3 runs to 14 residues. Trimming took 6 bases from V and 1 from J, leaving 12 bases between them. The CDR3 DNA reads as TGTGCCAGCTCGCCGGGACACCAGAACACTGAAGCTTTCTTT. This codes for CASSPGHQNTEAFF.

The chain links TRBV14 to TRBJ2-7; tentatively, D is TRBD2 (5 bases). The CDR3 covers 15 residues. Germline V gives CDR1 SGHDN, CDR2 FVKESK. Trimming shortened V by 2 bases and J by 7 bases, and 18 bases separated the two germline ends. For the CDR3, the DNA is TGTGCCAGCAGCCAAACTAGGACTGGAGTAGAAGAGCAGTACTTC. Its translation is CASSQTRTGVEEQYF. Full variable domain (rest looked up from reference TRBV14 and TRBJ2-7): EAGVTQFPSHSVIEKGQTVTLRCDPISGHDNLYWYRRVMGKEIKFLLHFVKESKQDESGMPNNRFLAERTGGTYSTLKVQPAELEDSGVYFCASSQTRTGVEEQYFGPGTRLTVT.

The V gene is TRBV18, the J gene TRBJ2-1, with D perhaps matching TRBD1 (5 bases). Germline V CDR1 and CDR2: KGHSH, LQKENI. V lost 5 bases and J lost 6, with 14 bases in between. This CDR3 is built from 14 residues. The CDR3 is CASSTRQSPNEQFF. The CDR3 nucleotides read TGTGCCAGCTCAACCAGACAGAGCCCCAATGAGCAGTTCTTC.

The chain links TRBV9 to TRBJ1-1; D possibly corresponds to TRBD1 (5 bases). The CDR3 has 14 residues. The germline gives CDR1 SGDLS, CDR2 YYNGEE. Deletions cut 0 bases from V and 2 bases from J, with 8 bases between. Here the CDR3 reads CASSVETANTEAFF. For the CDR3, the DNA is TGTGCCAGCAGCGTAGAGACAGCCAACACTGAAGCTTTCTTT. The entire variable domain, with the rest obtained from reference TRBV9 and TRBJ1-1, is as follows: DSGVTQTPKHLITATGQRVTLRCSPRSGDLSVYWYQQSLDQGLQFLIQYYNGEERAKGNILERFSAQQFPDLHSELNLSSLELGDSALYFCASSVETANTEAFFGQGTRLTVV.

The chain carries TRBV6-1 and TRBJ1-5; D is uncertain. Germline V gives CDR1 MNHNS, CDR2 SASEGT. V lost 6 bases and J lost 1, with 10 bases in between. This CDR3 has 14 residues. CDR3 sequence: CASSSDGSNQPQHF. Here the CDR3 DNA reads TGTGCCAGCAGCTCCGACGGGAGCAATCAGCCCCAGCATTTT.

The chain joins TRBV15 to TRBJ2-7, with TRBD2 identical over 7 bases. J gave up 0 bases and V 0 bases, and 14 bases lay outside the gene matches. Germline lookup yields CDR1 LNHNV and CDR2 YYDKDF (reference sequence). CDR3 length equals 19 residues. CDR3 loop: CATSRDGGRLAELSYEQYF. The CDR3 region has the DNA TGTGCCACCAGCAGAGATGGGGGGAGGCTAGCGGAGCTCTCCTACGAGCAGTACTTC.

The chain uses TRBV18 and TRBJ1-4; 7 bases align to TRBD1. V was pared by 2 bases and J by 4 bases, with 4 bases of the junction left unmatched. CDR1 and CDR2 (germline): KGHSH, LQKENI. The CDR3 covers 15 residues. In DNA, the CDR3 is TGTGCCAGCTCACCAGATACAGGGGTTAATGAAAAACTGTTTTTT. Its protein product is CASSPDTGVNEKLFF. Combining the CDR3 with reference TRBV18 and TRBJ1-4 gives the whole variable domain NAGVMQNPRHLVRRRGQEARLRCSPMKGHSHVYWYRQLPEEGLKFMVYLQKENIIDESGMPKERFSAEFPKEGPSILRIQQVVRGDSAAYFCASSPDTGVNEKLFFGSGTQLSVL.

The CDR3 sequence: CATSRDRSTVSSYNEQFF. Written as DNA, the CDR3 is TGTGCCACCAGCAGAGATCGGTCTACAGTGAGCTCCTACAATGAGCAGTTCTTC. The V call is TRBV15, the J call TRBJ2-1; no clear D gene. CDR1 LNHNV and CDR2 YYDKDF come from the germline V gene (reference sequence). The V end lost 0 bases, the J end lost 0 bases, and 15 bases lay between the germline ends. There are 18 residues in the CDR3.

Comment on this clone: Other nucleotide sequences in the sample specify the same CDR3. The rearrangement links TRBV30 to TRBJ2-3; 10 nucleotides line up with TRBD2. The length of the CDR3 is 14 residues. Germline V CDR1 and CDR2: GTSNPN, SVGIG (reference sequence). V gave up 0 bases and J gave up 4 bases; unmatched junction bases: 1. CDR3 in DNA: TGTGCCTGGAGTGTCCTAGCGGGGGCAGATACGCAGTATTTT. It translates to CAWSVLAGADTQYF.

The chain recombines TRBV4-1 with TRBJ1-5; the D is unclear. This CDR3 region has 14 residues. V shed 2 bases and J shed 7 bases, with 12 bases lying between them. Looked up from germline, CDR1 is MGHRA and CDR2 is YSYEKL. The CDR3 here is CASSQSIYSQPQHF. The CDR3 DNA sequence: TGCGCCAGCAGCCAATCTATATATAGCCAGCCCCAGCATTTT.

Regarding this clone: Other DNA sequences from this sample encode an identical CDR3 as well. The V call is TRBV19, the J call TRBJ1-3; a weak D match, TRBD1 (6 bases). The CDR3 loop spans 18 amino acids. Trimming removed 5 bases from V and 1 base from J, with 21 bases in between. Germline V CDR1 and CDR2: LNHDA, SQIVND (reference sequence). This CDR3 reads CASSLIPTGTFSGNTIYF. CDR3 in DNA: TGTGCCAGTAGTCTAATTCCCACCGGGACATTTTCTGGAAACACCATATATTTT.

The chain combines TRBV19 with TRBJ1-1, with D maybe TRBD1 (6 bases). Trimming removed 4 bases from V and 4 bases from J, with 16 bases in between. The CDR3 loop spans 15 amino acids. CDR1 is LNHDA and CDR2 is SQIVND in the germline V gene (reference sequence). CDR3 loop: CASSTQGKKGTEAFF. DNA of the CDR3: TGTGCCAGTAGTACGCAGGGGAAGAAGGGCACTGAAGCTTTCTTT.

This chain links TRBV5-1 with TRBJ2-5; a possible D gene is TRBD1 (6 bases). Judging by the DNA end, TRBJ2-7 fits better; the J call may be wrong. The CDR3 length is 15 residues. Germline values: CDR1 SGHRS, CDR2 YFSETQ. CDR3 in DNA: TGCGCCAGCAGCTTGTTTTCGGACAGTGCCTACGAGCAGTACTTC. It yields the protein CASSLFSDSAYEQYF.

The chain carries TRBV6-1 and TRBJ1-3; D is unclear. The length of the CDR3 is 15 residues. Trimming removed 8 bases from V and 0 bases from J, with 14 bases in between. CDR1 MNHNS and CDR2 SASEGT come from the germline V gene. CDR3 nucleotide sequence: TGTGCCAGCGATTGGACTCAAAACTCTGGAAACACCATATATTTT. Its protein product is CASDWTQNSGNTIYF.

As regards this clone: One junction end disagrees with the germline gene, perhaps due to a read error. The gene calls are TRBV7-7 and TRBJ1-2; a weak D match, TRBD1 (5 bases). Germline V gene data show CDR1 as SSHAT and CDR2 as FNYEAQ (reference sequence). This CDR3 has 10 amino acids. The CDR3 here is CASSGEGQGF. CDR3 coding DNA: TGTGCCAGCAGCGGGGAGGGGCAGGGCTTC.

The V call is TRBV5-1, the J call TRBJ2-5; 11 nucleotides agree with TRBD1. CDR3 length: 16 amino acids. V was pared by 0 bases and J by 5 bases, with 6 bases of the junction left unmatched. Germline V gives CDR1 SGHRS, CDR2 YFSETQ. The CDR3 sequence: CASSLVGTGGKETQYF. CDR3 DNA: TGCGCCAGCAGCTTGGTAGGGACAGGGGGTAAGGAGACCCAGTACTTC. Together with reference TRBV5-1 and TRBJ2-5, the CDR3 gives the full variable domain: KAGVTQTPRYLIKTRGQQVTLSCSPISGHRSVSWYQQTPGQGLQFLFEYFSETQRNKGNFPGRFSGRQFSNSRSEMNVSTLELGDSALYLCASSLVGTGGKETQYFGPGTRLLVL.

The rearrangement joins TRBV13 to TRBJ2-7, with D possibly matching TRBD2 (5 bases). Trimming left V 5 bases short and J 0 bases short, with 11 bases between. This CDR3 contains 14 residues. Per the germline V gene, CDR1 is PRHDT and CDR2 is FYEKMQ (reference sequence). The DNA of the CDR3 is TGTGCCAGCAGCCCCCAGGCGGGCTCCTACGAGCAGTACTTC. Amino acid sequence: CASSPQAGSYEQYF.

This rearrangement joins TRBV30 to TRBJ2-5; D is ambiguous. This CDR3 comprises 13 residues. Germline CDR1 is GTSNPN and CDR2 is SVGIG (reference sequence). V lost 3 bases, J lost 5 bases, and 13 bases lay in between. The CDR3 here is CAWSDGVWETQYF. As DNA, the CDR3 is TGTGCCTGGAGCGACGGAGTTTGGGAGACCCAGTACTTC. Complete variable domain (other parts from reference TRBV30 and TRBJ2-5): SQTIHQWPATLVQPVGSPLSLECTVEGTSNPNLYWYRQAAGRGLQLLFYSVGIGQISSEVPQNLSASRPQDRQFILSSKKLLLSDSGFYLCAWSDGVWETQYFGPGTRLLVL.

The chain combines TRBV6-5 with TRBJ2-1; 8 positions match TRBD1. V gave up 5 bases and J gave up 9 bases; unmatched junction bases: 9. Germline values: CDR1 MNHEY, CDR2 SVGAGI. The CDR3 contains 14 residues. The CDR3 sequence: CASSRGRTGIEQFF. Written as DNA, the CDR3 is TGTGCCAGCAGTCGCGGGCGGACAGGGATTGAGCAGTTCTTC.

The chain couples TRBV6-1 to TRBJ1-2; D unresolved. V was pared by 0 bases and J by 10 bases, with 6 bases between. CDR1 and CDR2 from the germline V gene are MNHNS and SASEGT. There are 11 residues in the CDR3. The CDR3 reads CASSEANSYTF. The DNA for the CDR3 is TGTGCCAGCAGTGAAGCGAACTCCTACACCTTC.